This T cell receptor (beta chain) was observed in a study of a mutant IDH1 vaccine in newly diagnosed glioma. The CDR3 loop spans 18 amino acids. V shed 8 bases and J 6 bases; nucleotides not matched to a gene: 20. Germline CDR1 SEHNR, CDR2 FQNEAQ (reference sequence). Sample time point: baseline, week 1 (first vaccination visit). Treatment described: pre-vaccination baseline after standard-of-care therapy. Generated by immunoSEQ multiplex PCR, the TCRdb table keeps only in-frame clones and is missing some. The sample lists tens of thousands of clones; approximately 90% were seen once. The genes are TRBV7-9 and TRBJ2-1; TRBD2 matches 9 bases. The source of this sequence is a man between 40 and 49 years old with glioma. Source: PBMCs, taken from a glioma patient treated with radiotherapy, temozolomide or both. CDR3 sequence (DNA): TGTGCCAGCCGCCGGCTTGGTGGGGCGGGAGGGGTACTCAATGAGCAGTTCTTC. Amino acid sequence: CASRRLGGAGGVLNEQFF.